This T cell receptor beta chain was retrieved from a study of blood T cell repertoires in COVID-19. Overall study: T cells, B-cell-depleted T cells, or PBMCs provided the cDNA or gDNA that served as material.

In the original workflow: Amplification from reference gene primers served as the basis for estimated nucleated cell counts. Profiled with immunoSEQ multiplex PCR; TCRdb holds only in-frame clones, not every one. The V and J calls and clone size were taken over from that table, and D and trimming were inferred from the DNA. Among 250,000 to 350,000 clones listed, 89% were seen once. Trimming removed 8 bases from V and 5 bases from J, with 24 bases in between. CDR1 is MDHEN and CDR2 is SYDVKM in the germline V gene. The CDR3 extends over 16 amino acids. The receptor's source is a woman aged 55 to 70 with acute or convalescent COVID-19. Sequenced input: peripheral blood. The chain carries TRBV28 and TRBJ2-5; D is perhaps TRBD2 (5 bases). The CDR3 bases are TGTGCCAGCCCCCCGGCGCGGCATGAGGGTTGGGAGACCCAGTACTTC. Translating it yields CASPPARHEGWETQYF.